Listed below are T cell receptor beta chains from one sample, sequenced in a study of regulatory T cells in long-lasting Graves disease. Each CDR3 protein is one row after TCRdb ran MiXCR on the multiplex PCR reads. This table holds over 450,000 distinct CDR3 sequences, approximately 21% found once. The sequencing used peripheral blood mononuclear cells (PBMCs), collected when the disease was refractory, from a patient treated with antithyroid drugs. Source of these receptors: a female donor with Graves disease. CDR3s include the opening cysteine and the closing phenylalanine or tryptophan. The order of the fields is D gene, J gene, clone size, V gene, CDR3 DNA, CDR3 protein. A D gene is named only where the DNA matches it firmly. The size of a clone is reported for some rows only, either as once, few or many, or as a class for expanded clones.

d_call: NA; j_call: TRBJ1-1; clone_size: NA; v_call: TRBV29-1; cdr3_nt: TGCATCGTTGAAATTCGGGCAGGGAACACTGAAGCTTTCTTT; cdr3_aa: CIVEIRAGNTEAFF
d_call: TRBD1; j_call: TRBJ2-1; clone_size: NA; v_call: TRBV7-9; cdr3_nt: TGTGCCAGCAGCCCCGGACAGGAAGGCTACAATGAGCAGTTCTTC; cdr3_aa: CASSPGQEGYNEQFF
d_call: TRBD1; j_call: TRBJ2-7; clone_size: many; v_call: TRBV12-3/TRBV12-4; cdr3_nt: TGTGCCAGCAAGTTTGGGACAGTGAACGAGCAGTACTTC; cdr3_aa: CASKFGTVNEQYF
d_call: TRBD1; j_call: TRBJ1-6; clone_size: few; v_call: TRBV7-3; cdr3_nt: TGTGCCAGCAGCTTACGGGGACAGGGGGAATCACCCCTCCACTTT; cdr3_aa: CASSLRGQGESPLHF
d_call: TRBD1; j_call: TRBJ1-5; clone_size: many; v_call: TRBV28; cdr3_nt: TGTGCCACCGAGGTTAACGGACAGGGCGCATCCCAGCCCCAGCATTTT; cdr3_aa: CATEVNGQGASQPQHF
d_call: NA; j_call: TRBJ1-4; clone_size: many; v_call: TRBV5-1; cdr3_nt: TGCGCCAGCAGCTTTGGCGGGGTCAATGAAAAACTGTTTTTT; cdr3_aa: CASSFGGVNEKLFF
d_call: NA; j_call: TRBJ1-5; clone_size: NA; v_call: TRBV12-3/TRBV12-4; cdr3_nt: TGTGCCGGCAGTCTTGATCGGGGGGCTCAGCCCCAGCATTTT; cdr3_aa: CAGSLDRGAQPQHF
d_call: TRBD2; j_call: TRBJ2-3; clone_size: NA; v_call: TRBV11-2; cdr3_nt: TGTGCCAGCAGCCCGTATGTTAGCGGGGTCACAGATACGCAGTATTTT; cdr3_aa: CASSPYVSGVTDTQYF
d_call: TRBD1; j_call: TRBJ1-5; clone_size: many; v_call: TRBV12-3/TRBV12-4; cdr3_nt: TGTGCCAGCAGTAGTCACAGGGGGGGCAATCAGCCCCAGCATTTT; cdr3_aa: CASSSHRGGNQPQHF
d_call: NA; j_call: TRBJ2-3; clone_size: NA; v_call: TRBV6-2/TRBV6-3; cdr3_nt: TGTGCCAGCAGTGAAGCAGGGAGGGATACGCAGTATTTT; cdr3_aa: CASSEAGRDTQYF
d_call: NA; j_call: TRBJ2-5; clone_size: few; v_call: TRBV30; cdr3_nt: TGTGCCTGGGACCCACAGGGCCGGGAGACCCAGTACTTC; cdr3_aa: CAWDPQGRETQYF
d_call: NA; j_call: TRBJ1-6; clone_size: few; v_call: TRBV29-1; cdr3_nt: TGCAGCGCCTGGGCCTCATCGGTGAGCTCCTATAATTCACCCCTCCACTTT; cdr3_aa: CSAWASSVSSYNSPLHF
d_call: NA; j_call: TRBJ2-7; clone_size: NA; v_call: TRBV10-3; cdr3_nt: TGTGCCATCAGTGAGTCCGTGCTCAGGACGGCTACCTACGAGCAGTACTTC; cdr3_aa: CAISESVLRTATYEQYF
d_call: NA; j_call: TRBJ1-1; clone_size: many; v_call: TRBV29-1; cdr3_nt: TGCAGCGCCGCCCTTCAGATGAACACTGAAGCTTTCTTT; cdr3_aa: CSAALQMNTEAFF
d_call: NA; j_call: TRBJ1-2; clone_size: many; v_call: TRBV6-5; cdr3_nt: TGTGCCAGCAGTTACCAACAGGCGAACTATGGCTACACCTTC; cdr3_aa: CASSYQQANYGYTF
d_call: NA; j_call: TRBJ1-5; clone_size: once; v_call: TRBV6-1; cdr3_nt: TGTGCCAGCAGATCGGGTTGGAGCAATCAGCCCCAGCATTTT; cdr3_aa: CASRSGWSNQPQHF
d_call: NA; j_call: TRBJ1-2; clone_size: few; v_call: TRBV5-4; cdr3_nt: TGTGCCAGCAGCTCTTCAATCGCGGGGGAGCATGGCTACACCTTC; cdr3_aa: CASSSSIAGEHGYTF
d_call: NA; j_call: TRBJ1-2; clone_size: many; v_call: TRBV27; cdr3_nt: TGTGCCAGCAGTTTATCCCTCGGGGCAGCTTTTGGCTACACCTTC; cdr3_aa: CASSLSLGAAFGYTF
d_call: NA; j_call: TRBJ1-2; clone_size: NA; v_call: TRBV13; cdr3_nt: TGTGCCAGCAGCTTAGGCCGTAGGGAGAACTATGGCTACACCTTC; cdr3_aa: CASSLGRRENYGYTF
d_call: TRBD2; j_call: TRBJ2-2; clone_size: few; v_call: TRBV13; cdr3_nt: TGTGCCAGCAGCCTCGGGGGGGGCCGAACCGGGGAGCTGTTTTTT; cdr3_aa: CASSLGGGRTGELFF
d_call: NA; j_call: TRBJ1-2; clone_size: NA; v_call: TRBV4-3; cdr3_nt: TGCGCCAGCAGCCAAGAGGGGCTTAGGGGTGGCTACACCTTC; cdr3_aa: CASSQEGLRGGYTF
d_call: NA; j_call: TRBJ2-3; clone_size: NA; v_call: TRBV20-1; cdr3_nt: TGCAGTGCTAGCGACTCCCGTGACTCCACAGATACGCAGTATTTT; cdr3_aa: CSASDSRDSTDTQYF
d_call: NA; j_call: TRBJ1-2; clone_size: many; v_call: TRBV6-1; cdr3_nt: TGTGCCAGCAGTCCGCTGCTCAACCTCCTTTATGGCTACACCTTC; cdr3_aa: CASSPLLNLLYGYTF